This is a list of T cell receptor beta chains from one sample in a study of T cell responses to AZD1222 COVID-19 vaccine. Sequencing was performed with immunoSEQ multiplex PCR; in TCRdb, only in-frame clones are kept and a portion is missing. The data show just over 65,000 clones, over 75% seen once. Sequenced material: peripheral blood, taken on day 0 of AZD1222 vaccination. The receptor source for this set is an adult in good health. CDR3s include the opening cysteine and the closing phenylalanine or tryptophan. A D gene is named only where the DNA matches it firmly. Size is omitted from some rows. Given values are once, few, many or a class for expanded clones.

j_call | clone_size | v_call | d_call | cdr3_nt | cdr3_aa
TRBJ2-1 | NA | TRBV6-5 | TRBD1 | TGTGCCAGCGACAGGGGGGACTACAATGAGCAGTTCTTC | CASDRGDYNEQFF
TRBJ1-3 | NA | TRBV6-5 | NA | TGTGCCAGCAGTTACTCGATGGCAGGGGCTGGAAACACCATATATTTT | CASSYSMAGAGNTIYF
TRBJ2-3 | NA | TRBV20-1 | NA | TGCAGTGCTCCCGGCCCGGAGTCGCAGTATTTT | CSAPGPESQYF
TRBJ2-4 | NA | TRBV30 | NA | TGTGCCTGGAGTGTGGGAGGAGCCAAAAACATTCAGTACTTC | CAWSVGGAKNIQYF
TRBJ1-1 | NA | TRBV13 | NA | TGTGCCAAAAACAGGGACGCGAACACTGAAGCTTTCTTT | CAKNRDANTEAFF
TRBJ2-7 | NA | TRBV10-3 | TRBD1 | TGTGCCATCAGCGGGACAGTTTACGAGCAGTACTTC | CAISGTVYEQYF
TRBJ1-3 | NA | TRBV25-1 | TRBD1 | TGTGCCAGCAGTGAAGACAGGGCTGGAAACACCATATATTTT | CASSEDRAGNTIYF
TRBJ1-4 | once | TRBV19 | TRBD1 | TGTGCCAGTCGGGACAGGGGATCAACTAATGAAAAACTGTTTTTT | CASRDRGSTNEKLFF
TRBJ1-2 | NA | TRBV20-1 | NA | TGCAGTGCTCGGGACACATATGGCTACACCTTC | CSARDTYGYTF
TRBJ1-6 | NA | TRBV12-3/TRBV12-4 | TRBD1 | TGTGCCAGTGGGGGACAGGGTACACCCCTCCACTTT | CASGGQGTPLHF
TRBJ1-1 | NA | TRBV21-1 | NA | TGTGCCAGCCCCCCCCAACCGGGAGAGAACACTGAAGCTTTCTTT | CASPPQPGENTEAFF
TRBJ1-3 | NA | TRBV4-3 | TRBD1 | TGCGCCAGCAGCCAAGGAACAGGGGGACGGTACACCATATATTTT | CASSQGTGGRYTIYF
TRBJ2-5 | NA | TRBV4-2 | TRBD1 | TGTGCCAGCAGCCCTACAGGGGGCGCGGGTTCGGAGACCCAGTACTTC | CASSPTGGAGSETQYF
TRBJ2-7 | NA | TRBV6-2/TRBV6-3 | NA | TGTGCCAGCAGTTACTCCCTTGTGGAGGTCCGCTCCTCCTACGAGCAGTACTTC | CASSYSLVEVRSSYEQYF
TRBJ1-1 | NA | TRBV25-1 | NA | TGTGCCAGCAGTTCCCCTCCCGGGAACACTGAAGCTTTCTTT | CASSSPPGNTEAFF
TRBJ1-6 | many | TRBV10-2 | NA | TGCGCCAGCAGTGAGTCGGCCAGTAATTCACCCCTCCACTTT | CASSESASNSPLHF
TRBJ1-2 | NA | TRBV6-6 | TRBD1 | TGTGCCAGCAGTCCTAACATCACTCCCGGGACAGTCAATGGCTACACCTTC | CASSPNITPGTVNGYTF
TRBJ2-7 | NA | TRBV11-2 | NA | TGTGCCAGCAGCTTAGATTTTACGGCGGGGGAGCAGTACTTC | CASSLDFTAGEQYF
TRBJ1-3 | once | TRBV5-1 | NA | TGCGCCAGCAGCTTGGTCTTTTCGGTGGGGGCCTCCTCTGGAAACACCATATATTTT | CASSLVFSVGASSGNTIYF
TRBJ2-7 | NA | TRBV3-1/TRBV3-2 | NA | TGTGCCAGCAGCCAAGGAACCGGGACCTCGGGCGAGCAGTACTTC | CASSQGTGTSGEQYF
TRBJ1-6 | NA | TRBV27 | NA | TGTGCCAGCAGTTTACCGGCGGGGAATTCACCCCTCCACTTT | CASSLPAGNSPLHF
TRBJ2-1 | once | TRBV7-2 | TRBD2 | TGTGCCAGCAGCCCGCGTGATAGCGGGGGGACCTCCAATGAGCAGTTCTTC | CASSPRDSGGTSNEQFF
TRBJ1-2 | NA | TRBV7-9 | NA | TGTGCCAGCAGCGGTGGACAGTCTAACTATGGCTACACCTTC | CASSGGQSNYGYTF
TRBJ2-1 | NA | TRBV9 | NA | TGTGCCAGCAGCGTCGGACCGACCTCCTACAATGAGCAGTTCTTC | CASSVGPTSYNEQFF
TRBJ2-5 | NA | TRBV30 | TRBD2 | TGTGCCTGGAGCCAGACTAGCGGGAGCCAAGAGACCCAGTACTTC | CAWSQTSGSQETQYF
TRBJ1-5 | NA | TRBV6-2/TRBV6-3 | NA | TGTGCCAGCAGTTACGCGAAGCGTTCCGGGCTGGAGGGCAATCAGCCCCAGCATTTT | CASSYAKRSGLEGNQPQHF
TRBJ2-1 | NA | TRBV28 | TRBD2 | TGTGCCAGCAGTGAGCTAGCGGGAGGGCTGAATGAGCAGTTCTTC | CASSELAGGLNEQFF
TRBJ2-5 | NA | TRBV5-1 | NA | TGCGCCAGCAGCAGCCGGGACTTCCAAGAGACCCAGTACTTC | CASSSRDFQETQYF
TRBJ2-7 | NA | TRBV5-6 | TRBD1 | TGTGCCAGCAGCTGGGGACAGGGCGGCGAGCAGTACTTC | CASSWGQGGEQYF
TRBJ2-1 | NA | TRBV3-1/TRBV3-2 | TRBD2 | TGTGCCAGCAGCCAAGGGACTAGCGGGCTCTATGAGCAGTTCTTC | CASSQGTSGLYEQFF
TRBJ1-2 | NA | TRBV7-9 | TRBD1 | TGTGCCAGCAGCCCCCCCGACAGGGCGAACACCTTC | CASSPPDRANTF